This T cell receptor beta chain was profiled in a study of PD-1 blockade in classical Hodgkin lymphoma. Study information: Nivolumab dosing for patients was 3 mg/kg, administered intravenously every 2 weeks. Broader study findings: At baseline, newly diagnosed patients reportedly showed less TCR diversity than healthy donors. Unlike CD8+ TCR diversity, which did not rise significantly by C4D1, CD4+ TCR diversity did.

For this clone: The antigen is not known.

In every patient, relapse followed autologous stem cell transplantation, while exposure to brentuximab vedotin differed. Best responses included complete response and partial response; otherwise, the best response was progressive disease. Method: immunoSEQ multiplex PCR; TCRdb's copy keeps in-frame clones and lacks some. Among about 18,000 clones listed, around 86% were seen once. Germline V lookup: CDR1 MNHEY, CDR2 SMNVEV (reference sequence). The V segment lost 10 bases and the J segment 2 bases; nucleotides outside the gene matches: 4. This CDR3 contains 12 residues. The rearrangement joins TRBV27 to TRBJ2-7, with 8 nucleotides matching TRBD2. The sequencing used peripheral blood mononuclear cells (PBMCs), collected at baseline. The clonotype comes from a human donor with classical Hodgkin lymphoma. CDR3 protein: CATIAGTYEQYF. The CDR3 nucleotides read TGTGCCACCATAGCGGGAACCTACGAGCAGTACTTC.